This is a list of T cell receptor beta chains from one sample in a study of identical twins. TCRdb independently ran MiXCR on the 5' RACE reads; one entry per CDR3 protein. The sample records 500,000 or so distinct CDR3 sequences, 20% to 25% being singletons. The sample also formed part of further work on T cells expressing NK-cell markers.

The sample was CD4+ T cells sorted from blood. All receptors come from a young woman in good health. Each CDR3 is given with its conserved first and last residue. The D gene is left open where the match is weak. Rows give clone size only sometimes, using once, few, many, or a class for an expanded clone.

v_call,j_call,d_call,clone_size,cdr3_aa,cdr3_nt
TRBV4-3,TRBJ2-3,TRBD2,-,CASSQEATGEGTQYF,TGCGCCAGCAGCCAAGAAGCGACTGGGGAGGGTACGCAGTATTTT
TRBV5-1,TRBJ2-5,TRBD2,-,CASSFSGTSAETQYF,TGCGCCAGCAGCTTCTCCGGGACTAGCGCCGAGACCCAGTACTTC
TRBV20-1,TRBJ1-6,-,-,CSAAMDSNSPLHF,TGCAGTGCTGCCATGGACAGTAATTCACCCCTCCACTTT
TRBV12-3/TRBV12-4,TRBJ2-7,-,few,CASSLRIQGGGYEQYF,TGTGCCAGCAGTTTGAGGATACAGGGTGGGGGATACGAGCAGTACTTC
TRBV20-1,TRBJ2-1,TRBD2,few,CSAAQAGVFNEQFF,TGCAGTGCCGCACAAGCGGGAGTATTCAATGAGCAGTTCTTC
TRBV20-1,TRBJ1-2,-,few,CSARDDPGYTF,TGCAGTGCTAGAGACGACCCTGGCTACACCTTC
TRBV4-1,TRBJ1-5,-,few,CASSQELGTNNQPQHF,TGCGCCAGCAGCCAAGAATTGGGAACCAACAATCAGCCCCAGCATTTT
TRBV29-1,TRBJ1-1,-,many,CSARDIEAFF,TGCAGCGCTCGGGACATTGAAGCTTTCTTT
TRBV7-3,TRBJ2-1,-,-,CASSLSGTLYNEQFF,TGTGCCAGCAGCTTAAGTGGGACCTTGTACAATGAGCAGTTCTTC
TRBV4-2,TRBJ2-1,-,few,CASSQDTQGYNEQFF,TGTGCCAGCAGCCAAGATACCCAGGGTTACAATGAGCAGTTCTTC
TRBV12-3/TRBV12-4,TRBJ1-6,TRBD1,-,CASRTWTGFHSPLHF,TGTGCCAGCAGGACCTGGACAGGGTTCCATTCACCCCTCCACTTT
TRBV12-5,TRBJ1-5,-,-,CASGLSGTLNQPQHF,TGTGCTAGTGGTCTCTCCGGGACTCTGAATCAGCCCCAGCATTTT
TRBV10-1,TRBJ2-4,-,few,CASSESRGRENIQYF,TGCGCCAGCAGTGAGTCGCGGGGGCGTGAAAACATTCAGTACTTC
TRBV2,TRBJ2-2,-,few,CASKNSGSHTGELFF,TGTGCCAGCAAAAATAGCGGTTCTCACACCGGGGAGCTGTTTTTT
TRBV5-1,TRBJ1-1,-,-,CASSRLSVGTEAFF,TGCGCCAGCAGCCGACTAAGTGTCGGCACTGAAGCTTTCTTT
TRBV6-2/TRBV6-3,TRBJ2-1,-,-,CASSYSGLSSYNEQFF,TGTGCCAGCAGTTACTCGGGCCTGAGCTCCTACAATGAGCAGTTCTTC
TRBV5-6,TRBJ1-2,-,few,CASSLATYGYTF,TGTGCCAGCAGTCTTGCAACCTATGGCTACACCTTC
TRBV12-3/TRBV12-4,TRBJ2-3,TRBD2,many,CASSPGLAGGGAQYF,TGTGCCAGCAGTCCCGGACTAGCCGGTGGTGGTGCGCAGTATTTT
TRBV5-1,TRBJ1-1,-,-,CASSLEQRVKAFF,TGCGCCAGCAGCTTGGAGCAGAGGGTGAAGGCTTTCTTT
TRBV6-2/TRBV6-3,TRBJ2-7,-,-,CASTKGAVQYEQYF,TGTGCCAGCACCAAAGGGGCAGTTCAGTACGAGCAGTACTTC
TRBV4-2,TRBJ2-7,-,few,CASSQGEAAYEQYF,TGTGCCAGCAGCCAAGGCGAGGCAGCCTACGAGCAGTACTTC